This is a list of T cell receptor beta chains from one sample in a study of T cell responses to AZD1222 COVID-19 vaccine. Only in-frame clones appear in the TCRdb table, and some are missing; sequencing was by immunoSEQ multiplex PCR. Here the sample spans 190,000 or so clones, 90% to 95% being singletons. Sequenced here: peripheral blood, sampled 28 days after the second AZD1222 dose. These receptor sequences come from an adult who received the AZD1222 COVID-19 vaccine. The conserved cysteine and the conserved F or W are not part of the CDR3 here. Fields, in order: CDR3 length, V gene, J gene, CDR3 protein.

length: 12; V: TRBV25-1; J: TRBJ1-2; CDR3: ASSEQGEIYGYT
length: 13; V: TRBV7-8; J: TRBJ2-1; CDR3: ASSLETGGHNEQF
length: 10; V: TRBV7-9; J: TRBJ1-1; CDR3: GSRGVNTEAF
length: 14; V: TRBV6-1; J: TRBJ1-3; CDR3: ASSADRGVAGNTIY
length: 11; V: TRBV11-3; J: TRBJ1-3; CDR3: ASSTVSGNTIY
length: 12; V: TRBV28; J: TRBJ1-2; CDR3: ASSSAGLNYGYT
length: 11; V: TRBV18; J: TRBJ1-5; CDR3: ASSQGEAQPQH
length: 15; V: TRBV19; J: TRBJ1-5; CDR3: ASSMVVGQGGNQPQH
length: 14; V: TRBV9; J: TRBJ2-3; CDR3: ASSVVGGMGTDTQY
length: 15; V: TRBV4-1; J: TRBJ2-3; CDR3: ASSPETRRLYTDTQY
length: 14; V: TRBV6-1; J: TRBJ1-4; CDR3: ASSEASTTIQRKLF
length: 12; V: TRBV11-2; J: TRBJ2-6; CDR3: ASSKTGEDNVLT
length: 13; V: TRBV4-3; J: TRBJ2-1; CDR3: ASSQEKTSWHEQF
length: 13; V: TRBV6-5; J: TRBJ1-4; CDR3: ASRPGTAPNEKLF
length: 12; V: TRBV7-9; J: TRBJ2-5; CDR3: ASSPWTNQETQY
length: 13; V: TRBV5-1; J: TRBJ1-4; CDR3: ASSGTPGANEKLF
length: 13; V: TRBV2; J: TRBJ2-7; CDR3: ASSEASGANYEQY
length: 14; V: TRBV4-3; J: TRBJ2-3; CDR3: ASSHRMGTSTDTQY
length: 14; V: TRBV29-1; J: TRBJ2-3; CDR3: SVTLRGPGLTDTQY
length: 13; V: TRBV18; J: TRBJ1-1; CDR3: ASSPPSIKNTEAF
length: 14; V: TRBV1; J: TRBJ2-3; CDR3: TSSFQGAGYTDTQY
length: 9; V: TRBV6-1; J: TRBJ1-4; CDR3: ASSEGVLLF
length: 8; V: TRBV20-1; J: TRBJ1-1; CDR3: SARTGQAF
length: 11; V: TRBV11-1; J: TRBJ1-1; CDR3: ASSFRGGTEAF
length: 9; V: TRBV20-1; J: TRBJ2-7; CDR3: SARLPYEQY
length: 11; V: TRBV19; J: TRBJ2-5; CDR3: ASSTRVRETQY
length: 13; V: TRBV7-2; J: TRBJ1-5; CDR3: ASSLVRGGAQPQH
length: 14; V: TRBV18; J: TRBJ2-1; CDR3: ASSPQGLVDAGEQF
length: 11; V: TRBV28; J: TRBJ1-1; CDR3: ASSLIVAGLAF
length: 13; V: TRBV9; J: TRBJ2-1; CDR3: ASSGTSGSHNEQF
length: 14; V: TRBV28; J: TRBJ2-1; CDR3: ASRDGAPAGYNEQF
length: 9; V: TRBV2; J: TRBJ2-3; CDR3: ASQVTDTQY
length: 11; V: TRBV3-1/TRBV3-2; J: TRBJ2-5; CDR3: ASSHGETETQY
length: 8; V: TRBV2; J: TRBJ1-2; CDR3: ASLRGGYT
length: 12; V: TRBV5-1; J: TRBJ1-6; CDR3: ASSSGPPESPLH
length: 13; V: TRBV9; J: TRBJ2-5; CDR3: ASSVGSRGPETQY
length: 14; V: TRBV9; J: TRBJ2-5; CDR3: ASSVGQGKTQETQY
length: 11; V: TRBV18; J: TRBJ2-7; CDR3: ASSPQGAYEQY
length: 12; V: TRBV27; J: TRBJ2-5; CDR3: ASSFFPGAETQY
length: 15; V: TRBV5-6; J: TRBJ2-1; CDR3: ASSRRSERLIYNEQF
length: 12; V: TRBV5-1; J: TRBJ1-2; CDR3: ASSLEPGSSGYT
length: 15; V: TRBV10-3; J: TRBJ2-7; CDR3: AISELGGSTRTLEQY
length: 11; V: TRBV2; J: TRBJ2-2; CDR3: ASSGRLTGELF
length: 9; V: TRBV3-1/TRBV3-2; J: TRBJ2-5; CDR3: ASSQKETQY
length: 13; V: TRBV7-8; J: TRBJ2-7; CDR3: ASSLAARGAYEQY
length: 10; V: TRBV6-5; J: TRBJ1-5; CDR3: ASGGLNQPQH
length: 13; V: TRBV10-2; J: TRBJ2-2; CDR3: ASRRRVLNTGELF
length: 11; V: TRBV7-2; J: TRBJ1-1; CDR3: ASSLVVNGQAF
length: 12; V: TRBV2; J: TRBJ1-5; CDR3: ASSEGGDNQPQH
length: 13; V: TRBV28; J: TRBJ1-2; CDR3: ASALGTANNYGYT